This T cell receptor beta chain was identified during a study of PD-L1 blockade in urothelial cancer. Study summary: From 0 to 3 prior chemotherapy regimens had been given to the patients. Researchers found blood samples held a median of roughly 140,000 T cells. General study results and limits: In blood sampled pretreatment, TCR clonality below the median predicted better survival.

Every PCR received spiked-in synthetic TCR analog templates. Produced via immunoSEQ multiplex PCR; TCRdb's table is partial and in-frame only. Of under 40,000 clones listed, around 89% are singletons. Germline V lookup: CDR1 MDHEN, CDR2 SYDVKM. The CDR3 is 17 residues long. The J segment lost 0 bases and the V segment lost 2 bases, leaving 7 bases of the junction unmatched. As for this clone: Antigen unknown.

The source of this sequence is a man aged 60 to 69 with urothelial cancer. This sample comprised PBMCs, obtained around atezolizumab (anti-PD-L1) treatment. This chain joins TRBV28 and TRBJ2-1; 7 bases are shared with TRBD2. CDR3 nucleotide sequence: TGTGCCAGCAGTTTACCCACTAGCGCGCACTCCTACAATGAGCAGTTCTTC. Protein: CASSLPTSAHSYNEQFF.